This TCR beta chain was retrieved from a study of cytomegalovirus exposure and HLA in healthy donors. The PCR made use of 60 Vbeta and 13 Jbeta primers. TCRdb keeps only in-frame clones here, not all; method: immunoSEQ multiplex PCR. This sample's table has 100,000 to 150,000 clones. The CDR3 consists of 18 residues. The trim removed 6 bases at V and 0 bases at J, leaving 15 bases unmatched. Germline V gene sequence: CDR1 MNHEY, CDR2 SMNVEV (reference sequence). Study-wide findings and caveats: It was confirmed in vitro that three of the CMV-associated chains were specific for CMV antigens. Most TCR beta V segments were productive about 87% or about 30% of the time in an earlier analysis.

In the case of this clone: Its antigen is still unknown.

This chain links TRBV27 with TRBJ1-2, with 8 bases identical to TRBD1. The receptor was isolated from a man aged 30-40 years in good health and CMV-seronegative. Material for sequencing was PBMCs. Here the CDR3 reads CASSNLRQGSAANYGYTF. DNA for the CDR3: TGTGCCAGCAGCAATCTTAGACAGGGGTCCGCGGCTAACTATGGCTACACCTTC.